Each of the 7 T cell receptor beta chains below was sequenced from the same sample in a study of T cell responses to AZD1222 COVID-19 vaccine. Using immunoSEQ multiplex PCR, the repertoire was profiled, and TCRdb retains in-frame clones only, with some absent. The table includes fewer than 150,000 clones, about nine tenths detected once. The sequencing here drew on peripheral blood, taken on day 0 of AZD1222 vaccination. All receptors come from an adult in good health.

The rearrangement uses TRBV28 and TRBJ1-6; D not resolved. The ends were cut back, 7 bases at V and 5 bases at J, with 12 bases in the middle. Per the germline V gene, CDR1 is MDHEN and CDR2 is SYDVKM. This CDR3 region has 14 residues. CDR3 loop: CASTKPGNNSPLHF. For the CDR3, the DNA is TGTGCCAGCACTAAACCTGGCAATAATTCACCCCTCCACTTT.

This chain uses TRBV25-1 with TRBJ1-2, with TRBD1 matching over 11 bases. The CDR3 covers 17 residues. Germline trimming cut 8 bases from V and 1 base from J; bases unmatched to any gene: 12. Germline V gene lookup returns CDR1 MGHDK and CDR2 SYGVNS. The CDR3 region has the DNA TGTGCCAGCTCAACCGGGACAGGGGGTAGGGGTAACTATGGCTACACCTTC. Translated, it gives CASSTGTGGRGNYGYTF.

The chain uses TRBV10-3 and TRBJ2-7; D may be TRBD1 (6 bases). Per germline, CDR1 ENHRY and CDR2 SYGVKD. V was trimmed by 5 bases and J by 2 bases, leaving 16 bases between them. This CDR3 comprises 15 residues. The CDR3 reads CAISRDRRRAYEQYF. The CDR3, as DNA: TGTGCCATCAGTCGCGACAGGAGAAGGGCCTACGAGCAGTACTTC.

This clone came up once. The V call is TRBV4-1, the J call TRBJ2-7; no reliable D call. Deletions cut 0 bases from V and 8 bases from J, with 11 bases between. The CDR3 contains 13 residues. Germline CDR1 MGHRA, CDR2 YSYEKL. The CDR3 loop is CASSQEAVGQQYF. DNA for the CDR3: TGCGCCAGCAGCCAAGAGGCAGTCGGTCAGCAGTACTTC.

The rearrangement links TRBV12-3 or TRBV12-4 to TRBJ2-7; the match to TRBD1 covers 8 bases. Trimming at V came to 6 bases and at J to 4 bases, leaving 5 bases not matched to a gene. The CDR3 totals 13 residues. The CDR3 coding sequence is TGTGCCAGCAGGGCCGGGACAGGATACGAGCAGTACTTC. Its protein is CASRAGTGYEQYF.

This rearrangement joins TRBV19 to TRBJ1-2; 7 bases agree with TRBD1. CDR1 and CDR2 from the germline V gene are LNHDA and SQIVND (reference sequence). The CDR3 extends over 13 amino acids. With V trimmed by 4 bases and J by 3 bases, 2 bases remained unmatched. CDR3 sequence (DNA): TGTGCCAGTAGTACCACAGGGGACTATGGCTACACCTTC. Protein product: CASSTTGDYGYTF.

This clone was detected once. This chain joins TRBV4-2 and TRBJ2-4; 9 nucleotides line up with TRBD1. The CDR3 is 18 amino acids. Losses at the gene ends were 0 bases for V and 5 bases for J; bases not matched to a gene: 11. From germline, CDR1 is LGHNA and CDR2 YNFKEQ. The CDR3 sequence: CASSQENVLRTGENIQYF. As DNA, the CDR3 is TGTGCCAGCAGCCAAGAGAACGTTCTAAGGACAGGGGAAAACATTCAGTACTTC.